Sequencing of this T cell receptor (beta chain) was carried out in a study of glioma-infiltrating T cells after dendritic cell vaccination. Across the study: Dendritic cells derived from monocytes and pulsed with autologous tumor lysate formed the vaccine.

TCRB CDR3 was amplified from 2 ug genomic DNA or less. Clones were read by immunoSEQ multiplex PCR, and TCRdb kept only the in-frame ones, dropping some. Here the sample spans 100,000 or so clones, approximately 84% being singletons. The CDR3 runs to 14 residues. Germline V gene lookup returns CDR1 LNHDA and CDR2 SQIVND (reference sequence). Trimming removed 0 bases from V and 4 bases from J, with 10 bases in between. With regard to this clone: No antigen is known for it.

Findings of the study overall: Higher pretreatment TIL content predicted longer progression-free time and survival.

Isocitrate dehydrogenase mutation was absent in all glioblastoma patients. This clonotype was sampled from a human donor with glioblastoma. This specimen consisted of blood, obtained before dendritic cell vaccination. This chain uses TRBV19 with TRBJ2-7; unclear D gene. The CDR3 protein is CASSIDDRVYEQYF. The CDR3 coding sequence is TGTGCCAGTAGTATAGATGATCGCGTTTACGAGCAGTACTTC.